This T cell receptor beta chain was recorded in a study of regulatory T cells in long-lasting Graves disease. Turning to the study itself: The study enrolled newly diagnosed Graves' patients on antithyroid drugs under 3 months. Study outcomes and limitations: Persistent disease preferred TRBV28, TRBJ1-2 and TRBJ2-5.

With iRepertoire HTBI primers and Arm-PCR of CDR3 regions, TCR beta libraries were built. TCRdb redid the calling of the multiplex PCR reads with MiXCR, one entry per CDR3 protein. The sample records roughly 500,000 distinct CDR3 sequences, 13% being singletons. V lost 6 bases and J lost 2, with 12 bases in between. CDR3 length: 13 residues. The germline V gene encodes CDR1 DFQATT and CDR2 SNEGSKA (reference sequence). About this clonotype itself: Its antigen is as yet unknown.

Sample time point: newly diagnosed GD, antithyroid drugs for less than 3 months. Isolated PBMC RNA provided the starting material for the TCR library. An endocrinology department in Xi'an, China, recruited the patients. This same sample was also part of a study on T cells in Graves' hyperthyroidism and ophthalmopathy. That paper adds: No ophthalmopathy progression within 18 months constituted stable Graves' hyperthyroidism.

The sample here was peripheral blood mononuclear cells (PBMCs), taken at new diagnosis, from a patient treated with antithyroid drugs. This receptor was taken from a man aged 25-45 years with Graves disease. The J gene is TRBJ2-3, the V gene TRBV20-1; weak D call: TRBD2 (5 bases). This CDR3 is CSASSGSTDTQYF. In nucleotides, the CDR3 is TGCAGTGCCTCGTCGGGGTCCACAGATACGCAGTATTTT.